The 9 T cell receptor beta chains presented below share a single source sample, sequenced in a study of T cells in severe cutaneous drug reactions. TCR subtype-specific primers in iRepertoire multiplex PCR prepared libraries for bulk and single-cell sequencing. Following a re-call of the multiplex PCR reads, TCRdb has one entry per CDR3 protein and lacks DNA. This table holds 21,000 or so distinct CDR3 sequences. Carbamazepine had induced Stevens-Johnson syndrome or toxic epidermal necrolysis in the sequenced donors. Sequencing was done on a sample of PBMCs. Every receptor here comes from a human donor with toxic epidermal necrolysis, a severe cutaneous drug reaction.

The chain couples TRBV19 to TRBJ1-3; TCRdb picks TRBD1, but there is no DNA to check that call. The CDR3 contains 12 residues. Looked up from germline, CDR1 is LNHDA and CDR2 is SQIVND (reference sequence). The CDR3 loop reads CASRDSGNTIYF.

V usage is TRBV4-1 and J usage is TRBJ1-2; TCRdb selects TRBD1, and the lack of DNA leaves this call unchecked. CDR1 and CDR2 from the germline V gene are MGHRA and YSYEKL. This CDR3 has 13 amino acids. CDR3 loop: CASSQGRMYGYTF.

This clonotype registers medium-sized by frequency. This chain joins TRBV2 and TRBJ2-7. The CDR3 loop spans 14 amino acids. The germline gives CDR1 SNHLY, CDR2 FYNNEI. CDR3: CATTRQGGPYEQYF.

CDR3: CSAIDRSGITYEQYF. This chain joins TRBV20-1 and TRBJ2-7; TCRdb selects TRBD2, and the lack of DNA leaves this call unchecked. CDR3 size: 15 residues. The germline gives CDR1 DFQATT, CDR2 SNEGSKA (reference sequence).

This sequence joins TRBV28 and TRBJ2-7; absent DNA, TCRdb's TRBD1 call cannot be checked. Germline values: CDR1 MDHEN, CDR2 SYDVKM. The CDR3 is made up of 14 amino acids. CDR3 protein: CASRGTGSSYEQYF.

This sequence joins TRBV20-1 and TRBJ2-7; TCRdb proposes TRBD1, but this gene call is untestable without DNA. Germline lookup yields CDR1 DFQATT and CDR2 SNEGSKA (reference sequence). The CDR3 runs to 14 residues. The CDR3 loop is CSAGPGQGHNEQYF.

V gene TRBV9 combines with J gene TRBJ1-5; TCRdb proposes TRBD1, but this gene call is untestable without DNA. The germline V gene has CDR1 SGDLS and CDR2 YYNGEE. CDR3 length equals 15 residues. CDR3 region: CASSLTGQENQPQHF.

The rearrangement uses TRBV20-1 and TRBJ2-7; TCRdb picks TRBD1, but there is no DNA to check that call. Germline CDR1 reads DFQATT; CDR2 reads SNEGSKA (reference sequence). The CDR3 consists of 15 residues. The CDR3 sequence is CSATSPYQASYEQYF.

The rearrangement uses TRBV12-3 or TRBV12-4 and TRBJ1-2. CDR3 length: 13 residues. The CDR3 region is CASSLEGLYGYTF.